Shown below are 16 T cell receptor beta chains from a single sample sequenced in a study of cytomegalovirus exposure and HLA in healthy donors. Generated by immunoSEQ multiplex PCR, the TCRdb table keeps only in-frame clones and is missing some. The profile shows 150,000 to 200,000 clones, approximately 90% of them singletons. The specimen was PBMCs. The receptors were sampled from a man between 18 and 29 years old in good health and CMV-seronegative.

This chain joins TRBV6-1 and TRBJ1-3, with 7 bases fitting TRBD1. This CDR3 has 14 amino acids. J gave up 1 base and V 3 bases, and 0 bases lay outside the gene matches. Germline V gene sequence: CDR1 MNHNS, CDR2 SASEGT. The CDR3 bases are TGTGCCAGCAGTGAGACAGGGTCTGGAAACACCATATATTTT. As protein: CASSETGSGNTIYF.

This chain uses TRBV4-2 with TRBJ2-2, with TRBD2 matching 12 bases. Trimming took 4 bases from V and 2 from J; bases not matched to a gene: 8. Per the germline V gene, CDR1 is LGHNA and CDR2 is YNFKEQ. CDR3 length equals 18 residues. The CDR3 loop reads CASSPGGGLAGNTGELFF. The CDR3 nucleotides are TGTGCCAGCAGCCCGGGGGGAGGACTAGCGGGAAACACCGGGGAGCTGTTTTTT.

The chain links TRBV13 to TRBJ2-2; maybe TRBD2 (5 bases). V lost 7 bases and J 5 bases, leaving 11 bases between the germline ends. The CDR3 is 13 amino acids. Germline V gene data show CDR1 as PRHDT and CDR2 as FYEKMQ (reference sequence). CDR3 sequence: CASTEGETGELFF. DNA for the CDR3: TGTGCCAGCACCGAGGGAGAGACCGGGGAGCTGTTTTTT.

The chain is built from TRBV30 and TRBJ1-4; D not certain. The germline gives CDR1 GTSNPN, CDR2 SVGIG (reference sequence). Between the trimmed V and J ends, which lost 3 bases and 8 bases, there was a span of 22 bases. This CDR3 is 16 amino acids long. DNA of the CDR3: TGTGCCTGGAGGGCCCCCGTCGGCGCGGGTGAGGAAAAACTGTTTTTT. Protein: CAWRAPVGAGEEKLFF.

This rearrangement joins TRBV10-2 to TRBJ2-3, with TRBD2 identical over 10 bases. CDR3 length equals 13 residues. Germline V CDR1 and CDR2: WSHSY, SAAADI. V gave up 8 bases and J gave up 4 bases; unmatched junction bases: 3. Here the CDR3 DNA reads TGCGCCAGCCGAGCGGGAGGGCCAGATACGCAGTATTTT. This sequence encodes CASRAGGPDTQYF.

This chain connects TRBV19 to TRBJ2-6; TRBD2 aligns across 10 bases. V dropped 8 bases and J dropped 4; count of bases not matched to a gene: 8. Germline assignment: CDR1 LNHDA and CDR2 SQIVND (reference sequence). The CDR3 is made up of 16 amino acids. In DNA, the CDR3 is TGTGCCAGTGGAGTAGCGGGAGGATTAGGGGCCAACGTCCTGACTTTC. Encoded protein: CASGVAGGLGANVLTF.

This clone occurred once. The chain couples TRBV18 to TRBJ2-2; 7 bases fit TRBD2. Looked up from germline, CDR1 is KGHSH and CDR2 is LQKENI. With 6 bases clipped from V and 1 base from J, the junction kept 5 bases outside the gene matches. The CDR3 has 15 amino acids. The CDR3 DNA follows: TGTGCCAGCTCGGGGACTACCAAGAACACCGGGGAGCTGTTTTTT. It is translated as CASSGTTKNTGELFF.

This clone was recorded a few times. CDR3 nucleotide sequence: TGTGCCAGCAGTGACCAGGGACAGATTAACTATGGCTACACCTTC. Its translation: CASSDQGQINYGYTF. The chain carries TRBV6-1 and TRBJ1-2, with TRBD1 matching over 7 bases. The CDR3 runs to 15 residues. With 3 bases clipped from V and 1 base from J, the junction kept 5 bases outside the gene matches. From germline, CDR1 is MNHNS and CDR2 SASEGT.

The gene calls are TRBV6-1 and TRBJ1-4, with D maybe TRBD1 (6 bases). From germline, CDR1 is MNHNS and CDR2 SASEGT. V was shortened by 0 bases and J by 7 bases, with 15 bases between the two germline ends. The length of the CDR3 is 16 residues. The CDR3 here is CASSEAGGGRSEKLFF. CDR3 bases: TGTGCCAGCAGTGAAGCGGGTGGGGGCCGGAGTGAAAAACTGTTTTTT.

V is TRBV7-2 and J is TRBJ2-7; 7 positions match TRBD1. Unmatched junction bases numbered 14, after V lost 9 bases and J lost 12 bases. The CDR3 spans 12 residues. Germline CDR1 reads SGHTA; CDR2 reads FQGNSA. The CDR3 sequence is CASDSGTVNVYF. The CDR3 DNA reads TGTGCCAGTGATTCCGGGACAGTCAATGTGTACTTC.

The rearrangement joins TRBV4-2 to TRBJ2-7, with TRBD1 identical over 10 bases. CDR1 and CDR2 (germline): LGHNA, YNFKEQ. After removal of 1 base from V and 5 bases from J, the junction contained 11 bases not matched to a gene. The CDR3 runs 17 residues. The CDR3 nucleotides are TGTGCCAGCAGCCAAGCCCCCCCCGGGACAGGGGACCACGAGCAGTACTTC. As protein: CASSQAPPGTGDHEQYF.

V and J are TRBV4-2 and TRBJ2-3, with TRBD1 as a possible D gene (5 bases). Trimming took off 1 base at V and 3 bases at J, with 17 bases between the two ends. The CDR3 has 17 amino acids. The germline V gene has CDR1 LGHNA and CDR2 YNFKEQ. The CDR3 coding sequence is TGTGCCAGCAGCCAAGTCTCGAGTCAGGGTGGGACAGATACGCAGTATTTT. Translated: CASSQVSSQGGTDTQYF.

This rearrangement joins TRBV4-1 to TRBJ2-1; 10 bases line up with TRBD1. The V and J ends lost 4 bases and 12 bases, in that order; junction bases with no gene match: 15. This CDR3 is built from 16 residues. CDR1 MGHRA and CDR2 YSYEKL come from the germline V gene. The CDR3 sequence is CASSPTSSTGGIRQFF. As DNA, the CDR3 is TGCGCCAGCAGCCCCACCTCGTCGACAGGGGGCATCAGGCAGTTCTTC.

This clone is a singleton in its sample. This chain joins TRBV5-6 and TRBJ2-2, with D possibly matching TRBD1 (8 bases). The CDR3 is 17 amino acids. Trimming pared 3 bases from V and 6 bases from J, leaving 21 bases between. The germline V gene has CDR1 SGHDT and CDR2 YYEEEE. The CDR3 DNA follows: TGTGCCAGCAGCTCCTTCCAATGGACAGGGAGGGCCGGGGAGCTGTTTTTT. Protein product: CASSSFQWTGRAGELFF.

This chain connects TRBV10-3 to TRBJ2-7; D is uncertain. Trimming pared 8 bases from V and 2 bases from J, leaving 13 bases between. CDR1 is ENHRY and CDR2 is SYGVKD in the germline V gene. CDR3 length: 13 residues. The CDR3 sequence: CAIAPPSAYEQYF. CDR3 bases: TGTGCCATCGCCCCACCTTCAGCCTACGAGCAGTACTTC.

DNA of the CDR3: TGTGCCAGCAGCCAAGCGCGGGGACTAGCGGGACCTAGCTCCTACAATGAGCAGTTCTTC. Encoded protein: CASSQARGLAGPSSYNEQFF. The chain links TRBV4-2 to TRBJ2-1; 13 bases match TRBD2. CDR1 and CDR2 (germline): LGHNA, YNFKEQ. The CDR3 consists of 20 residues. V lost 1 base, J lost 0 bases, and 9 bases stayed unmatched.